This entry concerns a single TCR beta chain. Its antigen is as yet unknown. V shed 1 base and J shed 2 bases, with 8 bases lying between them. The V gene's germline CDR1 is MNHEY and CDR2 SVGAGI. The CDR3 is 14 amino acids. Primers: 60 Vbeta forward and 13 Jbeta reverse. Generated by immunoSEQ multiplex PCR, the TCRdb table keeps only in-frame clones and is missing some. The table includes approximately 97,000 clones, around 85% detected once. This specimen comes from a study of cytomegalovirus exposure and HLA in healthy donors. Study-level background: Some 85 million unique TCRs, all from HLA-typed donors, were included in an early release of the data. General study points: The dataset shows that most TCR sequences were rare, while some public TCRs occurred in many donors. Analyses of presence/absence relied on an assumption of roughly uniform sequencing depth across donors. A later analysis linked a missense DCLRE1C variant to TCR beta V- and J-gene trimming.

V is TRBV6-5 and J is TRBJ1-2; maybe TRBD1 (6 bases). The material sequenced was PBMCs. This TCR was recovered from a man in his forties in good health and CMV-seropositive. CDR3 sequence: CASSYFQGNYGYTF. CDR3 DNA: TGTGCCAGCAGTTACTTTCAGGGGAACTATGGCTACACCTTC.